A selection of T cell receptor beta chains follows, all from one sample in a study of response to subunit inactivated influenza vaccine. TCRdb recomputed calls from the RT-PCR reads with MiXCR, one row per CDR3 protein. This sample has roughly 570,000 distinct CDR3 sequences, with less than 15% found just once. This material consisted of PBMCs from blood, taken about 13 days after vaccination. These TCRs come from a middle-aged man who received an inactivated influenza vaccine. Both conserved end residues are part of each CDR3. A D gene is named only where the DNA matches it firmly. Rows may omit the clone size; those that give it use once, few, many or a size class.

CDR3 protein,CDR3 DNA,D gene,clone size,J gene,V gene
CASSPQSGRALGTQYF,TGCGCCAGCAGCCCGCAGAGCGGGAGGGCCCTGGGTACGCAGTATTTT,TRBD2,few,TRBJ2-3,TRBV5-1
CASSLARVFDGYTF,TGTGCCAGCAGCTTAGCTCGGGTCTTTGATGGCTACACCTTC,.,few,TRBJ1-2,TRBV7-2
CATSSIEGQFF,TGTGCCACCAGCAGCATTGAAGGGCAGTTCTTC,.,few,TRBJ2-1,TRBV15
CASSAVPSGTYEQYF,TGTGCCAGCAGCGCAGTCCCTAGCGGTACCTACGAGCAGTACTTC,TRBD2,.,TRBJ2-7,TRBV11-2
CASSIRAGGLTDTQYF,TGTGCCAGCAGTATCCGTGCGGGAGGGCTTACGGATACGCAGTATTTT,TRBD2,.,TRBJ2-3,TRBV6-4
CASRQGAQEYSPLHF,TGTGCCTCTCGACAGGGGGCGCAGGAATACTCACCCCTCCACTTT,TRBD1,many,TRBJ1-6,TRBV30
CASSLQGALPYEQYF,TGTGCCAGCAGTCTACAGGGGGCGCTACCCTACGAGCAGTACTTC,TRBD1,few,TRBJ2-7,TRBV7-9
CASSTLAGGQGETQYF,TGTGCCAGCAGCACCCTAGCGGGAGGGCAGGGGGAGACCCAGTACTTC,TRBD2,few,TRBJ2-5,TRBV5-5
CASRKGQGGNIQYF,TGTGCCAGCAGAAAGGGACAGGGAGGAAACATTCAGTACTTC,TRBD1,.,TRBJ2-4,TRBV3-1
CASSYGQGNRETQYF,TGTGCCAGCAGTTACGGGCAGGGGAACCGGGAGACCCAGTACTTC,.,.,TRBJ2-5,TRBV6-2/TRBV6-3
CSVRVGVYNEQFF,TGCAGTGTACGGGTCGGGGTTTACAATGAGCAGTTCTTC,.,.,TRBJ2-1,TRBV20-1
CASSPIVNTGELFF,TGTGCCAGCAGCCCTATCGTGAACACCGGGGAGCTGTTTTTT,.,.,TRBJ2-2,TRBV7-2
CASSPGQGASITYNEQFF,TGTGCCAGCAGCCCAGGACAGGGGGCTTCGATTACCTACAATGAGCAGTTCTTC,TRBD1,few,TRBJ2-1,TRBV4-2
CASSRAGLTDTQYF,TGTGCCAGCAGTCGCGCGGGTCTCACAGATACGCAGTATTTT,.,few,TRBJ2-3,TRBV28